The 29 T cell receptor beta chains reported below all come from one sample, sequenced in a study of cytomegalovirus exposure and HLA in healthy donors. TCRdb keeps only in-frame clones here, not all; method: immunoSEQ multiplex PCR. The sample lists some 200,000 clones; roughly 80% were seen once. The sample taken for sequencing was PBMCs. The source of these receptors is a woman aged 18-35 years in good health and CMV-seropositive.

The chain recombines TRBV19 with TRBJ2-2; D gene uncertain. Looked up from germline, CDR1 is LNHDA and CDR2 is SQIVND (reference sequence). The CDR3 has 12 amino acids. The V end was cut by 7 bases, the J end by 7 bases, with 10 bases between. The CDR3, as DNA: TGTGCCAGTACCGCGGTCAGCGGGGAGCTGTTTTTT. Translated: CASTAVSGELFF.

This rearrangement joins TRBV4-1 to TRBJ2-5; TRBD1 is a possible D gene (6 bases). CDR3 length equals 15 residues. In germline, CDR1 is MGHRA, CDR2 YSYEKL. V was shortened by 3 bases and J by 5 bases, with 16 bases between the two germline ends. Here the CDR3 reads CASSHRPGVGETQYF. The CDR3 DNA follows: TGCGCCAGCAGCCACCGGCCAGGGGTAGGCGAGACCCAGTACTTC.

The rearrangement joins TRBV5-8 to TRBJ1-1, with TRBD1 matching 9 bases. Trimming removed 6 bases from V and 5 bases from J; junction bases left unmatched: 8. CDR1 is SGHTS, CDR2 YDEGEE, per germline. The CDR3 has 14 amino acids. CDR3 nucleotide sequence: TGTGCCAGCACAATTACAGGGGGCAGAACTGAAGCTTTCTTT. Translation gives CASTITGGRTEAFF.

The V call is TRBV11-3, the J call TRBJ2-7; no clear D. Germline V gene sequence: CDR1 SGHNT, CDR2 YENEEA. The CDR3 runs to 15 residues. The V end was cut by 1 base, the J end by 0 bases, with 10 bases between. The CDR3 nucleotides are TGTGCCAGCAGCTTAGGGGCAGCCAACTCCTACGAGCAGTACTTC. This gives the protein CASSLGAANSYEQYF.

The chain combines TRBV7-2 with TRBJ1-2; maybe TRBD1 (6 bases). V lost 5 bases and J lost 8, with 12 bases in between. The V gene's germline CDR1 is SGHTA and CDR2 FQGNSA. The CDR3 extends over 12 amino acids. The CDR3 reads CASSRQVYGYTF. Here the CDR3 DNA reads TGTGCCAGCAGCCGACAGGTCTACGGCTACACCTTC.

The J gene is TRBJ1-3, the V gene TRBV7-8, with D maybe TRBD1 (5 bases). This CDR3 is built from 15 residues. Trimming shortened V by 5 bases and J by 1 base, and 12 bases separated the two germline ends. Per germline, CDR1 SGHVS and CDR2 FQNEAQ. CDR3 DNA: TGTGCCAGCAGCCCTAGTGGGGGGTCTGGAAACACCATATATTTT. Protein product: CASSPSGGSGNTIYF.

V and J are TRBV10-2 and TRBJ1-6; 7 bases agree with TRBD1. This CDR3 region has 15 residues. Looked up from germline, CDR1 is WSHSY and CDR2 is SAAADI. J was trimmed by 7 bases and V by 1 base; bases with no gene match: 4. The CDR3 is CASSELGQRNSPLHF. The CDR3 coding sequence is TGCGCCAGCAGTGAGTTGGGACAGAGAAATTCACCCCTCCACTTT.

CDR3 DNA sequence: TGTGCCAGCAGGGAGACAGGGGTGCCCACTGAAGCTTTCTTT. This codes for CASRETGVPTEAFF. The rearrangement uses TRBV21-1 and TRBJ1-1; the table calls TRBD1, which could not be checked here. TRBV21-1 constitutes a pseudogene. CDR3 length equals 14 residues.

DNA of the CDR3: TGTGCCAGCAGGCTAGCGGGAGCCACCGGGGAGCTGTTTTTT. It translates to CASRLAGATGELFF. This rearrangement joins TRBV6-5 to TRBJ2-2, with 10 positions matching TRBD2. Germline values: CDR1 MNHEY, CDR2 SVGAGI. CDR3 length: 14 residues. Germline trimming cut 6 bases from V and 4 bases from J; bases unmatched to any gene: 2.

This clone was seen more than once but under ten times. The chain couples TRBV6-4 to TRBJ1-5; D is unclear. Trimming left V 2 bases short and J 4 bases short, with 6 bases between. The CDR3 totals 13 residues. Germline-derived CDR1 and CDR2 are MRHNA and SNTAGT. CDR3 DNA: TGTGCCAGCAGTGACGGGGAGAATCAGCCCCAGCATTTT. Protein: CASSDGENQPQHF.

CDR3 residues: CASSLALNTEAFF. In DNA form, the CDR3 reads TGTGCCAGCAGCTTGGCACTGAACACTGAAGCTTTCTTT. This chain uses TRBV7-9 with TRBJ1-1; D uncertain. From germline, CDR1 is SEHNR and CDR2 FQNEAQ (reference sequence). The V end lost 3 bases, the J end lost 0 bases, and 5 bases lay between the germline ends. This CDR3 region has 13 residues.

This chain connects TRBV6-6 to TRBJ2-7; D ambiguous. Germline V gene lookup returns CDR1 MNHNY and CDR2 SVGAGI (reference sequence). The CDR3 covers 13 residues. V dropped 9 bases and J dropped 0 bases, with 12 bases sitting between them. As DNA, the CDR3 is TGTGCCAGTCACACACCAAACTCCTACGAGCAGTACTTC. It codes for CASHTPNSYEQYF.

This clone showed up many times. V is TRBV19 and J is TRBJ1-2; unclear D gene. Germline values: CDR1 LNHDA, CDR2 SQIVND (reference sequence). Trimming pared 5 bases from V and 0 bases from J, leaving 25 bases between. CDR3 size: 19 residues. DNA of the CDR3: TGTGCCAGTAGTTGGTGGTCGGAGGATCTCACCTTGACTAACTATGGCTACACCTTC. Translation: CASSWWSEDLTLTNYGYTF.

This chain connects TRBV11-3 to TRBJ2-2; 9 nucleotides line up with TRBD1. The germline CDR1 and CDR2 sequences are SGHNT and YENEEA. The V segment lost 5 bases and the J segment 7 bases; nucleotides outside the gene matches: 5. The CDR3 is 14 amino acids. CDR3 bases: TGTGCCAGCAGCCCGGGACAGGGCAACGGGGAGCTGTTTTTT. Translated: CASSPGQGNGELFF.

Here the CDR3 DNA reads TGTGCCAGCACACAGGGACTAGCGGGCAATGAGCAGTTCTTC. Translating it yields CASTQGLAGNEQFF. J is TRBJ2-1 and V is TRBV28, with 12 bases identical to TRBD2. Germline V CDR1 and CDR2: MDHEN, SYDVKM. V lost 7 bases and J lost 6; bases outside the gene matches: 4. This CDR3 contains 14 residues.

The J gene is TRBJ2-3, the V gene TRBV6-1, with D tentatively TRBD1 (5 bases). The CDR3 has 14 residues. Trimming pared 8 bases from V and 2 bases from J, leaving 14 bases between. Looked up from germline, CDR1 is MNHNS and CDR2 is SASEGT. The CDR3: CASRKTDHTDTQYF. CDR3 coding DNA: TGTGCCAGCCGGAAGACAGATCACACAGATACGCAGTATTTT.

The table lists this clone with many counts. Here the CDR3 reads CASSSGQGETDTQYF. The CDR3 DNA follows: TGTGCCAGCAGCTCCGGACAGGGGGAGACAGATACGCAGTATTTT. This sequence joins TRBV11-3 and TRBJ2-3; 10 bases fit TRBD1. Germline CDR1 and CDR2: SGHNT and YENEEA. V lost 4 bases, J lost 3 bases, and 4 bases stayed unmatched. There are 15 residues in the CDR3. The full variable domain, completed using reference TRBV11-3 and TRBJ2-3, is EAGVVQSPRYKIIEKKQPVAFWCNPISGHNTLYWYLQNLGQGPELLIRYENEEAVDDSQLPKDRFSAERLKGVDSTLKIQPAELGDSAVYLCASSSGQGETDTQYFGPGTRLTVL.

This clone has more than one count but fewer than ten. The chain couples TRBV10-1 to TRBJ2-7; TRBD1 agrees at 8 bases. After removal of 5 bases from V and 3 bases from J, the junction contained 3 bases not matched to a gene. This CDR3 region has 13 residues. CDR1 and CDR2 from the germline V gene are WNHNN and SYGVQD (reference sequence). The CDR3 is CASSLDRDYEQYF. In nucleotides, the CDR3 is TGCGCCAGCAGTCTGGACAGGGACTACGAGCAGTACTTC.

This clone was seen a single time. This chain's CDR3 is CASSQEAAGGYEQYF. The DNA for the CDR3 is TGTGCCAGCAGCCAAGAAGCAGCGGGGGGTTACGAGCAGTACTTC. The rearrangement joins TRBV4-2 to TRBJ2-7; the match to TRBD2 covers 9 bases. Germline CDR1 LGHNA, CDR2 YNFKEQ. Losses at the gene ends were 0 bases for V and 4 bases for J; bases not matched to a gene: 4. The CDR3 has 15 amino acids.

This rearrangement joins TRBV2 to TRBJ2-6; D is uncertain. V lost 6 bases and J lost 0, with 6 bases in between. The germline gives CDR1 SNHLY, CDR2 FYNNEI. The CDR3 length is 14 residues. Written as DNA, the CDR3 is TGTGCCAGCAGGGAGCTCTCTGGGGCCAACGTCCTGACTTTC. This translates into CASRELSGANVLTF.

This clone was detected once. The gene calls are TRBV7-9 and TRBJ1-5, with D possibly matching TRBD1 (5 bases). The CDR3 extends over 16 amino acids. Germline loops: CDR1 SEHNR, CDR2 FQNEAQ (reference sequence). Trimming removed 3 bases from V and 1 base from J, with 13 bases in between. The CDR3 here is CASSFWPKGSNQPQHF. CDR3 bases: TGTGCCAGCAGCTTCTGGCCAAAGGGGAGCAATCAGCCCCAGCATTTT. The whole variable domain, remainder taken from reference TRBV7-9 and TRBJ1-5, is DTGVSQNPRHKITKRGQNVTFRCDPISEHNRLYWYRQTLGQGPEFLTYFQNEAQLEKSRLLSDRFSAERPKGSFSTLEIQRTEQGDSAMYLCASSFWPKGSNQPQHFGDGTRLSIL.

This chain uses TRBV6-1 with TRBJ2-7; a possible D gene is TRBD2 (5 bases). Germline V gives CDR1 MNHNS, CDR2 SASEGT. This CDR3 has 12 residues. Between the trimmed V and J ends, which lost 7 bases and 3 bases, there was a span of 10 bases. The CDR3 loop is CASKDGGYEQYF. The CDR3 nucleotides read TGTGCCAGCAAGGACGGAGGCTACGAGCAGTACTTC.

This clone was seen more than once but under ten times. The chain carries TRBV7-9 and TRBJ2-5, with D unresolved. The CDR3 length is 12 residues. Trimming cost V 5 bases and J 5 bases, with 9 bases left between them. Per the germline V gene, CDR1 is SEHNR and CDR2 is FQNEAQ (reference sequence). The CDR3 region is CASSGVEETQYF. The CDR3 nucleotides are TGTGCCAGCAGCGGAGTTGAGGAGACCCAGTACTTC.

The gene calls are TRBV7-8 and TRBJ2-6; D unclear. V was pared by 3 bases and J by 1 base, with 4 bases between. CDR3 length equals 14 residues. Per the germline V gene, CDR1 is SGHVS and CDR2 is FQNEAQ. For the CDR3, the DNA is TGTGCCAGCAGCTTTGCGTCTGGGGCCAACGTCCTGACTTTC. Translated: CASSFASGANVLTF.

The chain joins TRBV7-2 to TRBJ2-5; TRBD2 is a possible D gene (7 bases). The length of the CDR3 is 16 residues. The V gene's germline CDR1 is SGHTA and CDR2 FQGNSA. Trimming took off 1 base at V and 1 base at J, with 13 bases between the two ends. The CDR3 protein is CASSLVGGGPQETQYF. The CDR3 DNA follows: TGTGCCAGCAGCTTAGTTGGGGGGGGGCCCCAAGAGACCCAGTACTTC.

The chain links TRBV15 to TRBJ2-7; 7 bases align to TRBD1. This CDR3 comprises 12 residues. V lost 2 bases and J lost 10; bases outside the gene matches: 5. Germline assignment: CDR1 LNHNV and CDR2 YYDKDF (reference sequence). This chain's CDR3 is CATSRKTGLQYF. CDR3 coding DNA: TGTGCCACCAGCAGAAAGACAGGGCTCCAGTACTTC.

This clone has a count of ten or more. The rearrangement uses TRBV14 and TRBJ1-6, with D tentatively TRBD1 (5 bases). Germline V gene lookup returns CDR1 SGHDN and CDR2 FVKESK. The germline V and J ends were trimmed by 2 bases and 9 bases, with 14 bases remaining between them. The CDR3 has 15 amino acids. The CDR3 here is CASSQLDSSVSPLHF. In DNA form, the CDR3 reads TGTGCCAGCAGCCAACTCGACAGTAGTGTTTCACCCCTCCACTTT.

The chain couples TRBV4-3 to TRBJ1-3; D is uncertain. Trimming left V 0 bases short and J 1 base short, with 7 bases between. This CDR3 contains 15 residues. Germline CDR1 reads LGHNA; CDR2 reads YSLEER. DNA of the CDR3: TGCGCCAGCAGCCAAGATGCGGTTTCTGGAAACACCATATATTTT. Its protein is CASSQDAVSGNTIYF.

The rearrangement joins TRBV5-4 to TRBJ1-2; D gene unclear. The ends were cut back, 0 bases at V and 6 bases at J, with 15 bases in the middle. The CDR3 has 15 amino acids. The germline CDR1 and CDR2 sequences are SGHNT and YYREEE (reference sequence). CDR3: CASSLVDGETHGYTF. The CDR3 DNA sequence: TGTGCCAGCAGCTTGGTCGACGGGGAGACCCATGGCTACACCTTC. The entire variable domain, with the rest obtained from reference TRBV5-4 and TRBJ1-2, is as follows: ETGVTQSPTHLIKTRGQQVTLRCSSQSGHNTVSWYQQALGQGPQFIFQYYREEENGRGNFPPRFSGLQFPNYSSELNVNALELDDSALYLCASSLVDGETHGYTFGSGTRLTVV.